This is a list of T cell receptor beta chains from one sample in a study of cytomegalovirus exposure and HLA in healthy donors. Libraries were prepared by immunoSEQ multiplex PCR; TCRdb keeps only in-frame clonotypes and omits some of them. This sample has 160,000 or so clones, with 81% found just once. Material: PBMCs. The origin of the receptors is a young woman in good health and CMV-seropositive. The CDR3 runs from the conserved cysteine through the conserved F or W. Fields, in order: J gene, V gene, CDR3 protein.

J: TRBJ2-2
V: TRBV12-5
CDR3: CASGFEWSGELFF

J: TRBJ2-7
V: TRBV2
CDR3: CASGRVPEQYF

J: TRBJ1-5
V: TRBV7-7
CDR3: CASSLEGDRASNQPQHF

J: TRBJ2-7
V: TRBV5-1
CDR3: CASSLSGTQMNVNEQYF

J: TRBJ1-4
V: TRBV7-6
CDR3: CASSSQVDKNSGKLFF

J: TRBJ2-3
V: TRBV6-6
CDR3: CASSPQRGAITDTQYF

J: TRBJ2-7
V: TRBV6-6
CDR3: CASSYPNSYEQYF

J: TRBJ1-6
V: TRBV19
CDR3: CASKGQTLYNSPLHF

J: TRBJ2-3
V: TRBV7-2
CDR3: CASSFSRGAFTDTQYF

J: TRBJ2-1
V: TRBV11-3
CDR3: CASSLTARNEQFF

J: TRBJ1-6
V: TRBV28
CDR3: CASIAPRGSGMGSPLHF

J: TRBJ1-2
V: TRBV6-1
CDR3: CASNRDRGNYGYTF

J: TRBJ1-1
V: TRBV10-1
CDR3: CASRDQGANTEAFF

J: TRBJ1-2
V: TRBV2
CDR3: CASSTDGNYGYTF

J: TRBJ1-2
V: TRBV27
CDR3: CASSPNRRSTRIPNYGYTF

J: TRBJ1-2
V: TRBV7-9
CDR3: CSSSPPGSGYGYTF

J: TRBJ2-6
V: TRBV10-3
CDR3: CAAGGREGANVLTF

J: TRBJ2-3
V: TRBV20-1
CDR3: CSATDNTQYF

J: TRBJ2-1
V: TRBV28
CDR3: CASSLGLAGGPWNEQFF

J: TRBJ2-2
V: TRBV19
CDR3: CASTKRGGTGGELFF

J: TRBJ2-7
V: TRBV6-1
CDR3: CASSLGQGPYEQYF

J: TRBJ1-1
V: TRBV18
CDR3: CASSPRGQRGMDTEAFF

J: TRBJ2-3
V: TRBV7-9
CDR3: CASSPAGGLTDTQYF

J: TRBJ2-3
V: TRBV4-2
CDR3: CASSQALSGGAQDTQYF

J: TRBJ1-2
V: TRBV7-9
CDR3: CASSQTGQGGYTF

J: TRBJ1-1
V: TRBV19
CDR3: CASSPLTGDLDTEAFF

J: TRBJ1-5
V: TRBV5-1
CDR3: CASSWTGVGNQPQHF

J: TRBJ2-1
V: TRBV25-1
CDR3: CASSWPSGEDTSYNEQFF

J: TRBJ2-7
V: TRBV7-2
CDR3: CASSLRHRYEQYF

J: TRBJ1-3
V: TRBV7-9
CDR3: CASSDRDRAGNTIYF

J: TRBJ1-6
V: TRBV10-3
CDR3: CATKRQALNSPLHF

J: TRBJ2-7
V: TRBV5-6
CDR3: CASSLLAGEIYEQYF

J: TRBJ1-6
V: TRBV7-9
CDR3: CASSLRRDSPLHF

J: TRBJ1-1
V: TRBV21-1
CDR3: CASSKEKQGNTEAFF

J: TRBJ2-1
V: TRBV14
CDR3: CASSPSAGAVNEQFF

J: TRBJ1-1
V: TRBV11-2
CDR3: CASSLEGTGFTEAFF

J: TRBJ1-1
V: TRBV7-9
CDR3: CASSLVGVTEAFF

J: TRBJ1-2
V: TRBV19
CDR3: CASSPTGQGSNYGYTF

J: TRBJ2-5
V: TRBV29-1
CDR3: CSVEFPYGVETQYF

J: TRBJ2-4
V: TRBV27
CDR3: CASSPEAPGNIQYF

J: TRBJ2-7
V: TRBV27
CDR3: CASTDDSSPGLAYEQYF

J: TRBJ2-1
V: TRBV30
CDR3: CAWSVWGKDEQFF

J: TRBJ1-5
V: TRBV7-2
CDR3: CASSLGDRVAFGQPQHF

J: TRBJ1-6
V: TRBV18
CDR3: CASSPGQGRNSPLHF

J: TRBJ1-6
V: TRBV6-5
CDR3: CASTMGQDNSPLHF

J: TRBJ2-6
V: TRBV19
CDR3: CASSIRGTDANVLTF

J: TRBJ2-2
V: TRBV4-1
CDR3: CASSQAGNPNTGELFF

J: TRBJ2-7
V: TRBV20-1
CDR3: CRVGGYEQYF

J: TRBJ2-5
V: TRBV7-3
CDR3: CASSLGAEQETQYF

J: TRBJ2-1
V: TRBV15
CDR3: CATSDREWGGGGQFF

J: TRBJ1-4
V: TRBV18
CDR3: CASLQDATNEKLFF

J: TRBJ1-2
V: TRBV6-5
CDR3: CASSYSIDRLDYGYTF

J: TRBJ2-1
V: TRBV18
CDR3: CASSLEFRSSYNEQFF